This passage covers 32 T cell receptor beta chains from one sample sequenced in a study of blood T cell repertoires in COVID-19. The data were produced by immunoSEQ multiplex PCR, yet TCRdb's version contains in-frame clones alone and is incomplete. The sample records under 350,000 clones, roughly 90% being singletons. The sample comprised peripheral blood. All receptors derive from a middle-aged man with acute or convalescent COVID-19.

This sequence joins TRBV27 and TRBJ1-6; D remains unclear. This CDR3 has 12 amino acids. Germline CDR1 reads MNHEY; CDR2 reads SMNVEV (reference sequence). Trimming took off 6 bases at V and 15 bases at J, with 15 bases between the two ends. CDR3 sequence (DNA): TGTGCCAGCAGCTCGCCGCTGGAGAGCCTCCACTTT. Protein: CASSSPLESLHF.

The genes are TRBV5-6 and TRBJ2-4, with a tentative D call TRBD2 (5 bases). V was cut by 4 bases and J by 6 bases, with 11 bases left in between. The CDR3 contains 13 residues. Germline V CDR1 and CDR2: SGHDT, YYEEEE. CDR3 sequence: CASSRYRGNIQYF. CDR3 DNA sequence: TGTGCCAGCAGCCGATATCGGGGAAACATTCAGTACTTC.

This clone is a singleton in its sample. This chain links TRBV10-3 with TRBJ2-7, with D tentatively TRBD2 (5 bases). Germline CDR1 and CDR2: ENHRY and SYGVKD. V lost 5 bases to trimming and J lost 1 base, with 15 bases between them. The CDR3 runs 15 residues. The DNA of the CDR3 is TGTGCCATCAGTTCTTGGGCGGGTGGATCCTACGAGCAGTACTTC. This translates into CAISSWAGGSYEQYF.

This clone came up once. The V and J genes are TRBV5-4 and TRBJ1-6, with no clear D. V lost 4 bases and J lost 2, with 13 bases in between. CDR3 size: 16 residues. The germline CDR1 and CDR2 sequences are SGHNT and YYREEE (reference sequence). CDR3 sequence (DNA): TGTGCCAGCAGCAAAGCTCTCGGGGCCTATAATTCACCCCTCCACTTT. This translates into CASSKALGAYNSPLHF.

This clone was seen once. The chain uses TRBV24-1 and TRBJ2-3, with D unresolved. This CDR3 contains 13 residues. Between the trimmed V and J ends, which lost 0 bases and 4 bases, there was a span of 4 bases. Germline V gene data show CDR1 as KGHDR and CDR2 as SFDVKD. CDR3 sequence (DNA): TGTGCCACCAGTGATTTGGAGTCAGATACGCAGTATTTT. It specifies CATSDLESDTQYF.

This chain links TRBV30 with TRBJ1-6; TRBD1 aligns across 7 bases. The CDR3 has 16 amino acids. With V trimmed by 2 bases and J by 5 bases, 9 bases remained unmatched. Germline V gene lookup returns CDR1 GTSNPN and CDR2 SVGIG (reference sequence). This chain's CDR3 is CAWSPTGKGDNSPLHF. For the CDR3, the DNA is TGTGCCTGGAGTCCGACAGGGAAGGGGGATAATTCACCCCTCCACTTT.

V and J are TRBV6-1 and TRBJ2-7; TRBD2 matches at 9 bases. The J segment lost 0 bases and the V segment lost 1 base, leaving 7 bases of the junction unmatched. Germline-derived CDR1 and CDR2 are MNHNS and SASEGT. CDR3 length equals 17 residues. CDR3 residues: CASSEGKAGGFSYEQYF. CDR3 coding DNA: TGTGCCAGCAGTGAAGGGAAAGCGGGGGGCTTCTCCTACGAGCAGTACTTC.

V usage is TRBV20-1 and J usage is TRBJ2-7; D may be TRBD1 (6 bases). Trimming stripped 3 bases from V and 3 bases from J, with 12 bases between. The CDR3 spans 13 residues. Per the germline V gene, CDR1 is DFQATT and CDR2 is SNEGSKA (reference sequence). The DNA of the CDR3 is TGCAGTGCTAGTAGGGGGACATACTACGAGCAGTACTTC. This codes for CSASRGTYYEQYF.

The chain carries TRBV7-6 and TRBJ1-2; 7 bases match TRBD1. Looked up from germline, CDR1 is SGHVS and CDR2 is FNYEAQ. V lost 11 bases, J lost 8 bases, and 14 bases stayed unmatched. This CDR3 is built from 13 residues. The CDR3 DNA sequence: TGTGCCCGATCCTGGACAGGTTCACAAGGCTACACCTTC. Protein sequence: CARSWTGSQGYTF.

Concerning this clone: Within the sample, other DNA sequences also encode this same CDR3. The chain joins TRBV10-1 to TRBJ2-7, with D possibly TRBD1 on 5 matching bases. CDR1 is WNHNN and CDR2 is SYGVQD in the germline V gene (reference sequence). Trimming took 3 bases from V and 3 from J, leaving 9 bases between them. There are 13 residues in the CDR3. For the CDR3, the DNA is TGCGCCAGCAGTGATCCCGACAGCTACGAGCAGTACTTC. This sequence encodes CASSDPDSYEQYF.

The genes are TRBV19 and TRBJ1-2; 9 positions match TRBD1. The V gene end was trimmed by 8 bases and the J gene end by 6 bases; junction bases not matched to a gene: 10. This CDR3 has 14 amino acids. Germline V gene data show CDR1 as LNHDA and CDR2 as SQIVND (reference sequence). The CDR3 loop is CASRRTGDFDGYTF. The CDR3 DNA reads TGTGCCAGTCGGAGGACAGGGGATTTTGATGGCTACACCTTC.

This rearrangement joins TRBV7-9 to TRBJ2-3; TRBD2 matches at 9 bases. The junction had 17 bases not matched to a gene; V was cut back by 5 bases and J by 8 bases. Germline lookup yields CDR1 SEHNR and CDR2 FQNEAQ (reference sequence). This CDR3 comprises 17 residues. CDR3 residues: CASSPRRAGGSLATQYF. CDR3 DNA: TGTGCCAGCAGCCCCCGGCGGGCGGGGGGGAGCTTGGCTACGCAGTATTTT.

Here the CDR3 DNA reads TGTGCCAGCAGCCAAGATTGGGCAGGGGTTGAGACCCAGTACTTC. Amino acids: CASSQDWAGVETQYF. The chain has TRBV14 and TRBJ2-5; tentatively, D is TRBD1 (6 bases). The V and J ends lost 0 bases and 5 bases respectively, with 13 bases between them. This CDR3 spans 15 amino acids. CDR1 and CDR2 (germline): SGHDN, FVKESK. The whole variable domain, remainder taken from reference TRBV14 and TRBJ2-5, is EAGVTQFPSHSVIEKGQTVTLRCDPISGHDNLYWYRRVMGKEIKFLLHFVKESKQDESGMPNNRFLAERTGGTYSTLKVQPAELEDSGVYFCASSQDWAGVETQYFGPGTRLLVL.

The chain has TRBV19 and TRBJ2-2; 13 bases fit TRBD2. V dropped 1 base and J dropped 5; count of bases not matched to a gene: 7. The CDR3 sequence is 18 residues long. Germline V gene data show CDR1 as LNHDA and CDR2 as SQIVND (reference sequence). The CDR3 loop reads CASSIATSGGRGTGELFF. CDR3 nucleotides: TGTGCCAGTAGTATAGCGACTAGCGGGGGGCGGGGAACCGGGGAGCTGTTTTTT.

The chain recombines TRBV9 with TRBJ2-2; no reliable D call. Trimming took 0 bases from V and 2 from J, leaving 8 bases between them. The CDR3 consists of 15 residues. Per germline, CDR1 SGDLS and CDR2 YYNGEE. CDR3 sequence (DNA): TGTGCCAGCAGCGTAGCTACCATTAACACCGGGGAGCTGTTTTTT. It codes for CASSVATINTGELFF.

The chain combines TRBV5-6 with TRBJ2-2; the D gene is possibly TRBD2 (6 bases). The V end was cut by 4 bases, the J end by 5 bases, with 21 bases between. The CDR3 covers 17 residues. Germline CDR1 is SGHDT and CDR2 is YYEEEE. The DNA of the CDR3 is TGTGCCAGCAGCCACGGAGGGCTGGGTAGGCGGACCGGGGAGCTGTTTTTT. This gives the protein CASSHGGLGRRTGELFF.

This sequence joins TRBV6-5 and TRBJ2-7, with 7 bases matching TRBD1. The V and J ends lost 6 bases and 2 bases, in that order; junction bases with no gene match: 7. This CDR3 spans 14 amino acids. CDR1 is MNHEY and CDR2 is SVGAGI in the germline V gene. CDR3 loop: CASSLRDRAYEQYF. DNA for the CDR3: TGTGCCAGCAGCCTCCGGGACAGAGCCTACGAGCAGTACTTC.

The chain recombines TRBV4-1 with TRBJ2-2, with 11 positions matching TRBD1. Germline assignment: CDR1 MGHRA and CDR2 YSYEKL. This CDR3 is 15 amino acids long. J was trimmed by 4 bases and V by 4 bases; bases with no gene match: 2. This chain's CDR3 is CASSRGQGATGELFF. CDR3 nucleotide sequence: TGCGCCAGCAGCCGCGGACAGGGGGCCACCGGGGAGCTGTTTTTT.

The rearrangement links TRBV7-6 to TRBJ1-6; D might be TRBD1 (5 bases). The CDR3 is 16 residues long. V was pared by 1 base and J by 4 bases, with 11 bases between. Germline V gives CDR1 SGHVS, CDR2 FNYEAQ. CDR3 DNA sequence: TGTGCCAGCAGCTTAGATCCAGGGAAATATAATTCACCCCTCCACTTT. It is translated as CASSLDPGKYNSPLHF.

The chain recombines TRBV5-8 with TRBJ1-1; D is undetermined. V lost 0 bases, J lost 3 bases, and 15 bases lay in between. The CDR3 contains 16 residues. Germline CDR1 is SGHTS and CDR2 is YDEGEE. CDR3 DNA: TGTGCCAGCAGCTTGGGGGAGGGCAGAGATTACACTGAAGCTTTCTTT. Protein product: CASSLGEGRDYTEAFF.

The J gene is TRBJ2-7, the V gene TRBV5-6; 8 bases are a match to TRBD2. The CDR3 runs 16 residues. The V segment lost 3 bases and the J segment 3 bases; nucleotides outside the gene matches: 11. CDR1 and CDR2 (germline): SGHDT, YYEEEE. The CDR3 nucleotides are TGTGCCAGCAGCTCTCCTCGGGGGGGGAAACTCTACGAGCAGTACTTC. Translating it yields CASSSPRGGKLYEQYF. The full variable domain, in which reference TRBV5-6 and TRBJ2-7 provide the parts outside the CDR3, is DAGVTQSPTHLIKTRGQQVTLRCSPKSGHDTVSWYQQALGQGPQFIFQYYEEEERQRGNFPDRFSGHQFPNYSSELNVNALLLGDSALYLCASSSPRGGKLYEQYFGPGTRLTVT.

CDR3 residues: CASTPPNGQRTNYGYTF. The CDR3 DNA reads TGTGCCAGTACCCCCCCTAACGGACAGAGGACTAACTATGGCTACACCTTC. This chain connects TRBV19 to TRBJ1-2; D may be TRBD1 (6 bases). This CDR3 contains 17 residues. The germline V gene encodes CDR1 LNHDA and CDR2 SQIVND (reference sequence). V was cut by 7 bases and J by 0 bases, with 21 bases left in between.

The V gene is TRBV30, the J gene TRBJ1-6; 8 bases agree with TRBD1. Germline V lookup: CDR1 GTSNPN, CDR2 SVGIG (reference sequence). The CDR3 sequence is 14 residues long. The V gene end was trimmed by 7 bases and the J gene end by 7 bases; junction bases not matched to a gene: 9. The CDR3, as DNA: TGTGCCTACACCTTGGGACAGGAGAATTCACCCCTCCACTTT. This sequence encodes CAYTLGQENSPLHF.

The chain has TRBV19 and TRBJ1-3; D unresolved. Germline assignment: CDR1 LNHDA and CDR2 SQIVND (reference sequence). The germline V and J ends were trimmed by 10 bases and 0 bases, with 13 bases remaining between them. CDR3 length: 14 residues. CDR3 residues: CATHTGASGNTIYF. The CDR3, as DNA: TGTGCCACCCACACCGGAGCCTCTGGAAACACCATATATTTT.

The chain uses TRBV15 and TRBJ1-1; no reliable D call. The CDR3 contains 15 residues. Looked up from germline, CDR1 is LNHNV and CDR2 is YYDKDF (reference sequence). Trimming shortened V by 0 bases and J by 0 bases, and 8 bases separated the two germline ends. CDR3: CATSRDPDMNTEAFF. DNA of the CDR3: TGTGCCACCAGCAGAGACCCAGACATGAACACTGAAGCTTTCTTT.

This chain joins TRBV29-1 and TRBJ1-1; D is perhaps TRBD1 (5 bases). Per germline, CDR1 SQVTM and CDR2 ANQGSEA. V was shortened by 2 bases and J by 0 bases, with 10 bases between the two germline ends. The CDR3 is 14 residues long. The CDR3: CSVEKGPMNTEAFF. The CDR3 nucleotides are TGCAGCGTTGAAAAGGGGCCCATGAACACTGAAGCTTTCTTT.

The chain uses TRBV7-7 and TRBJ2-2; D might be TRBD2 (6 bases). V was pared by 3 bases and J by 5 bases, with 13 bases between. Germline V gives CDR1 SSHAT, CDR2 FNYEAQ (reference sequence). The CDR3 has 15 residues. CDR3 bases: TGTGCCAGCAGCTTGGGGCAGGGAGGAACCGGGGAGCTGTTTTTT. This gives the protein CASSLGQGGTGELFF.

The chain recombines TRBV6-5 with TRBJ2-7; 7 bases line up with TRBD1. Germline CDR1 reads MNHEY; CDR2 reads SVGAGI. Germline trimming cut 8 bases from V and 4 bases from J; bases unmatched to any gene: 8. This CDR3 comprises 13 residues. The CDR3: CASEGATSYEQYF. CDR3 in DNA: TGTGCCAGCGAGGGGGCTACGAGTTACGAGCAGTACTTC.

This sequence joins TRBV4-1 and TRBJ1-1, with a weak D call TRBD1 (5 bases). The germline V gene encodes CDR1 MGHRA and CDR2 YSYEKL. V was pared by 4 bases and J by 5 bases, with 26 bases between. The CDR3 spans 18 residues. The CDR3 DNA reads TGCGCCAGCAGCCCGGCTTCGGGCAGGGCATCAAGTAGGACTGAAGCTTTCTTT. This codes for CASSPASGRASSRTEAFF.

The chain uses TRBV6-1 and TRBJ2-6, with TRBD1 as a possible D gene (5 bases). This CDR3 region has 15 residues. The germline V gene encodes CDR1 MNHNS and CDR2 SASEGT. Trimming took off 3 bases at V and 4 bases at J, with 10 bases between the two ends. DNA for the CDR3: TGTGCCAGCAGTGACAGGGTGACCGGGGCCAACGTCCTGACTTTC. Its protein product is CASSDRVTGANVLTF.

V usage is TRBV5-1 and J usage is TRBJ2-6, with 8 positions matching TRBD1. CDR3 size: 17 residues. Losses at the gene ends were 4 bases for V and 0 bases for J; bases not matched to a gene: 6. Germline CDR1 is SGHRS and CDR2 is YFSETQ. The CDR3, as DNA: TGCGCCAGCAGCCAGAGGACAGGGTCCTCTGGGGCCAACGTCCTGACTTTC. Amino acids: CASSQRTGSSGANVLTF.

A single count supports this clone. This chain connects TRBV7-3 to TRBJ1-2, with D maybe TRBD1 (6 bases). Deletions cut 2 bases from V and 4 bases from J, with 11 bases between. Per the germline V gene, CDR1 is SGHTA and CDR2 is FQGTGA. The CDR3 is 14 residues long. The CDR3 is CASSLLGQPYGYTF. The CDR3 bases are TGTGCCAGCAGCTTATTGGGACAACCCTATGGCTACACCTTC.